This T cell receptor (beta chain) was captured by sequencing in a study of control samples from healthy donors and cancer patients. Clones were sequenced by immunoSEQ multiplex PCR, and TCRdb holds only the in-frame ones, with some missing. Of 120,000 or so clones listed, over 75% were seen once; the top ten hold approximately 2.9%. The specimen sequenced was blood. The sequence was collected from a man in his 60s in good health.

DNA for the CDR3: TGTGCCAGCAGTTTCGGTTTCGGGGTCCAGCCCCAGCATTTT. Protein sequence: CASSFGFGVQPQHF. This sequence joins TRBV28 and TRBJ1-5; D unresolved. V dropped 3 bases and J dropped 7 bases, with 13 bases sitting between them. Germline CDR1 MDHEN, CDR2 SYDVKM. The length of the CDR3 is 14 residues.